This T cell receptor beta chain was captured in a study of blood T cells in healthy people across ages. General study findings and limits: CMV infection status of these donors was not known. Since the PBMCs were unsorted, naive and antigen-experienced cells could not be conclusively compared.

A sample-barcoded 5' primer and a J-beta primer mix were used in a second PCR of roughly 7 to 11 cycles. Each CDR3 protein is one row after TCRdb ran MiXCR on the 5' RACE reads. In the table there are about 1.8 million distinct CDR3 sequences, 40% to 55% of which are singletons. Looked up from germline, CDR1 is SGHRS and CDR2 is YFSETQ. This CDR3 spans 14 amino acids. V shed 2 bases and J shed 2 bases, with 9 bases lying between them. This clonotype has only a few counts. What it binds is not known. The sample consisted of blood. The chain links TRBV5-1 to TRBJ2-3; maybe TRBD2 (5 bases). This TCR came from a woman aged 40 to 50 in good health. CDR3 protein: CASSFSGYTDTQYF. CDR3 bases: TGCGCCAGCAGCTTCAGCGGATACACAGATACGCAGTATTTT.